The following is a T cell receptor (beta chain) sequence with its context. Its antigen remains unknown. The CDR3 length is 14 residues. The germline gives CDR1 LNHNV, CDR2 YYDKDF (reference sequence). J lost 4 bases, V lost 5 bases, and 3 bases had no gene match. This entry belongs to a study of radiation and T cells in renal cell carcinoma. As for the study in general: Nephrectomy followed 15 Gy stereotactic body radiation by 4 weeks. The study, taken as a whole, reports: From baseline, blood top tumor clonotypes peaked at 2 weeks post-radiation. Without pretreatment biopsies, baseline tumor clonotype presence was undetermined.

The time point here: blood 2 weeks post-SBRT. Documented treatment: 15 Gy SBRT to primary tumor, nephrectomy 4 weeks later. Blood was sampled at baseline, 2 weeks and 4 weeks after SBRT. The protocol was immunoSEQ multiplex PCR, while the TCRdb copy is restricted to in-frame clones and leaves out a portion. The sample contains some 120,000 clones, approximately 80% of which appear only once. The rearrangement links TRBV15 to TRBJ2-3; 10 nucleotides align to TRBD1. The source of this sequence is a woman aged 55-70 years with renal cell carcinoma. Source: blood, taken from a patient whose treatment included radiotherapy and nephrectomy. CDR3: CATSQDRGADTQYF. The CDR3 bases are TGTGCCACCAGCCAGGACAGGGGGGCAGATACGCAGTATTTT. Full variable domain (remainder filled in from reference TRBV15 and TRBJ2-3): DAMVIQNPRYQVTQFGKPVTLSCSQTLNHNVMYWYQQKSSQAPKLLFHYYDKDFNNEADTPDNFQSRRPNTSFCFLDIRSPGLGDTAMYLCATSQDRGADTQYFGPGTRLTVL.